This T cell receptor beta chain was retrieved from a study of T cell clonality in common variable immunodeficiency. Study-wide results and caveats: CVID subjects showed higher TCRbeta clonality than healthy controls. Authors noted CVID clonality's cause needs subpopulation repertoire sequencing. Common variable immunodeficiency TCR beta sequences reportedly had fewer deletions and N-nucleotide insertions. CVID subjects shared fewer TCRbeta clones than healthy controls did.

In germline, CDR1 is DFQATT, CDR2 SNEGSKA (reference sequence). The germline V and J ends were trimmed by 5 bases and 6 bases, with 11 bases remaining between them. This CDR3 has 13 residues. The assay was immunoSEQ multiplex PCR, and TCRdb's table has in-frame clones only and misses some. Listed for the sample are some 14,000 clones, none seen a single time. Caucasian heritage predominated among both patients and controls. Details on this clone: Its antigen is as yet unknown. The CDR3 goes on 3 residues after the read ends, and that part is filled in from the germline J gene.

The TCR sequence derives from a human donor with common variable immunodeficiency. The sequenced sample was peripheral blood mononuclear cells. The V call is TRBV20-1, the J call TRBJ1-6; possibly TRBD1 for D (5 bases). Here the CDR3 reads CSAAGLGNSPLHF. The sequenced part of the CDR3 DNA is TGCAGTGCTGCAGGGTTAGGTAATTCACCC.